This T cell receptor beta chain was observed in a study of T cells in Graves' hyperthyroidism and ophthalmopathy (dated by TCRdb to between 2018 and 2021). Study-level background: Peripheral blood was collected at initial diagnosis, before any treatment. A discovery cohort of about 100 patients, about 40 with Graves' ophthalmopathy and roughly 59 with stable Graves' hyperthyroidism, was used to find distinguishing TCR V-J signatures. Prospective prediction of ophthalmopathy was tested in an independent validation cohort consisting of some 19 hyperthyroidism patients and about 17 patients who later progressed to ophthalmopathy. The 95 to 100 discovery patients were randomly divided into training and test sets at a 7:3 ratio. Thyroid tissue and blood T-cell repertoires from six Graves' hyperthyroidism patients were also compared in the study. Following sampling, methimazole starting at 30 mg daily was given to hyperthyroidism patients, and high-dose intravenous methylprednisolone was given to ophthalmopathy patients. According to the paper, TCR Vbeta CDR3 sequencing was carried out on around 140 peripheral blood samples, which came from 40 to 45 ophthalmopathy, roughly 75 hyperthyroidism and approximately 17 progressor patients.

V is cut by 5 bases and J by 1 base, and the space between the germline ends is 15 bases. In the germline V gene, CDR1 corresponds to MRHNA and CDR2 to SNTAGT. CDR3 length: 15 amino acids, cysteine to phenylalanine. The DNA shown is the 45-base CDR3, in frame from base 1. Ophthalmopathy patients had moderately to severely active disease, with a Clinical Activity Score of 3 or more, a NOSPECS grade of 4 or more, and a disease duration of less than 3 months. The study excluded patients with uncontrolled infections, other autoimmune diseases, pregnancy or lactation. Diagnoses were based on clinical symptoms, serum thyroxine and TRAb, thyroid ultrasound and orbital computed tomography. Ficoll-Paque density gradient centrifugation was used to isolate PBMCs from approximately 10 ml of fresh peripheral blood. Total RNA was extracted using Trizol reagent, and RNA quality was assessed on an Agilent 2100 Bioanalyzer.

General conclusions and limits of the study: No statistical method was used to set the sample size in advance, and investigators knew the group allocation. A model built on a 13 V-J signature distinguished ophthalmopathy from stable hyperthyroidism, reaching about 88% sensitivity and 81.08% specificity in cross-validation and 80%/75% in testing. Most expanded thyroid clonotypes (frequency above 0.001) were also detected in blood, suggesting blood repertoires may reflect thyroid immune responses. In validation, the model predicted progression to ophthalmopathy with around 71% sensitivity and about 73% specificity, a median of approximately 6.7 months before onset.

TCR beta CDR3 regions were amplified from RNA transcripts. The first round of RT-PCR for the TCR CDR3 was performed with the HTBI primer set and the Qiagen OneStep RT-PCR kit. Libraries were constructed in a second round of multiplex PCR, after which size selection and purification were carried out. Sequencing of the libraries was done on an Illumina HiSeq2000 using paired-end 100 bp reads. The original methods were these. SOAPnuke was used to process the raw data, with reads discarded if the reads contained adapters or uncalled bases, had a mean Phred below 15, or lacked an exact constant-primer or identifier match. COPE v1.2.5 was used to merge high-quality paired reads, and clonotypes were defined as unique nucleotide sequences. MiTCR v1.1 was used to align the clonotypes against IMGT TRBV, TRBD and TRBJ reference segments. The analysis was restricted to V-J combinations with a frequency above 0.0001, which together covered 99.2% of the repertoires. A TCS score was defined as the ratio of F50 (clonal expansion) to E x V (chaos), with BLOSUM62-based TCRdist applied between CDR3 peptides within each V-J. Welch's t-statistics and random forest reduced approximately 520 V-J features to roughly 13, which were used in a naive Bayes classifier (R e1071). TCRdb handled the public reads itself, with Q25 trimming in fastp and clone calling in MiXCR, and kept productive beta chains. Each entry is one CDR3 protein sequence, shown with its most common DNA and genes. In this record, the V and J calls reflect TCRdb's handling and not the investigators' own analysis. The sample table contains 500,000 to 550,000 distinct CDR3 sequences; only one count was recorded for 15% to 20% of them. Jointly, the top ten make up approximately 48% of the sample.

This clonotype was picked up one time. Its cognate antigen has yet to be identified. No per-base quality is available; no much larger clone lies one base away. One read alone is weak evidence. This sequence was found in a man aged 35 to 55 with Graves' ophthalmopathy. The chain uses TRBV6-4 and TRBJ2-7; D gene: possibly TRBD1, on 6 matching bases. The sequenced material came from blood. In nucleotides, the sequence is TGTGCCAGCAGTTACGACCTGACAGGTTCCTACGAGCAGTACTTC. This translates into CASSYDLTGSYEQYF.